Each of the 18 T cell receptor beta chains below was sequenced from the same sample in a study of high-grade serous ovarian cancer treatment subgroups. Only in-frame clones appear in the TCRdb table, and some are missing; sequencing was by immunoSEQ multiplex PCR. The sample shows about 16,000 clones, around 73% of them seen only once. Tumor samples were taken before definitive surgery or chemotherapy. Sequencing was carried out using tumor tissue. The receptors were sampled from a human donor with high-grade serous ovarian cancer.

The V and J genes are TRBV7-3 and TRBJ1-6; D is possibly TRBD1 (5 bases). The germline V and J ends were trimmed by 5 bases and 9 bases, with 17 bases remaining between them. Germline V gene sequence: CDR1 SGHTA, CDR2 FQGTGA. There are 15 residues in the CDR3. CDR3 nucleotides: TGTGCCAGCAGCCTGCACGGGGGGGGAGGTTCACCCCTCCACTTT. Its protein is CASSLHGGGGSPLHF.

The chain employs TRBV19 and TRBJ2-2; 9 bases map to TRBD1. The V gene end was trimmed by 3 bases and the J gene end by 1 base; junction bases not matched to a gene: 3. CDR1 LNHDA and CDR2 SQIVND come from the germline V gene (reference sequence). The CDR3 extends over 16 amino acids. CDR3 sequence: CASSMLGQGNTGELFF. Written as DNA, the CDR3 is TGTGCCAGTAGTATGTTGGGACAGGGGAACACCGGGGAGCTGTTTTTT.

V is TRBV13 and J is TRBJ2-3; 7 bases line up with TRBD1. Germline loops: CDR1 PRHDT, CDR2 FYEKMQ (reference sequence). V trimming: 6 bases; J trimming: 4 bases; junction bases outside the gene matches: 25. The CDR3 totals 20 residues. In DNA, the CDR3 is TGTGCCAGCAGTACCCGGGGAGAACCCCTCAAGGACAGGCAAGCAGATACGCAGTATTTT. This encodes CASSTRGEPLKDRQADTQYF.

V is TRBV5-1 and J is TRBJ2-7, with TRBD2 as a possible D gene (6 bases). The length of the CDR3 is 15 residues. V was pared by 5 bases and J by 2 bases, with 17 bases between. Germline CDR1 SGHRS, CDR2 YFSETQ. The CDR3 here is CASRAGRTATYEQYF. CDR3 sequence (DNA): TGCGCCAGCAGGGCGGGGAGGACGGCGACCTACGAGCAGTACTTC.

The V and J genes are TRBV7-2 and TRBJ1-5; D is unclear. Germline CDR1 SGHTA, CDR2 FQGNSA. Trimming removed 5 bases from V and 3 bases from J, with 8 bases in between. This CDR3 spans 13 amino acids. CDR3 region: CASSPTTNQPQHF. The CDR3 nucleotides read TGTGCCAGCAGCCCAACCACCAATCAGCCCCAGCATTTT.

The chain joins TRBV5-6 to TRBJ2-3; the match to TRBD2 covers 9 bases. The CDR3 runs 16 residues. Germline CDR1 is SGHDT and CDR2 is YYEEEE. With 2 bases clipped from V and 6 bases from J, the junction kept 10 bases outside the gene matches. The CDR3 nucleotides read TGTGCCAGCAGCTTATTTCCCCTAGCGGGGACGGATACGCAGTATTTT. This sequence encodes CASSLFPLAGTDTQYF. Full variable domain (rest looked up from reference TRBV5-6 and TRBJ2-3): DAGVTQSPTHLIKTRGQQVTLRCSPKSGHDTVSWYQQALGQGPQFIFQYYEEEERQRGNFPDRFSGHQFPNYSSELNVNALLLGDSALYLCASSLFPLAGTDTQYFGPGTRLTVL.

V usage is TRBV18 and J usage is TRBJ1-2; no clear D gene. The CDR3 has 12 residues. Trimming took off 3 bases at V and 8 bases at J, with 10 bases between the two ends. CDR1 and CDR2 from the germline V gene are KGHSH and LQKENI. The DNA for the CDR3 is TGTGCCAGCTCACCCGAGACAAAGGGCTACACCTTC. Protein: CASSPETKGYTF.

The rearrangement uses TRBV19 and TRBJ1-2; D might be TRBD1 (6 bases). The V gene's germline CDR1 is LNHDA and CDR2 SQIVND (reference sequence). The CDR3 spans 14 residues. The V end was cut by 8 bases, the J end by 8 bases, with 21 bases between. In DNA form, the CDR3 reads TGTGCCAGTGGAGGGGGGACATTCGCCGGCGGCTACACCTTC. Protein: CASGGGTFAGGYTF.

The chain uses TRBV2 and TRBJ2-2; D is uncertain. Germline V gene lookup returns CDR1 SNHLY and CDR2 FYNNEI. The V gene lost 6 bases and the J gene lost 2 bases, with 7 bases spanning the gap. This CDR3 has 13 amino acids. The CDR3 DNA is TGTGCCAGCAGGTCCGATAACACCGGGGAGCTGTTTTTT. It is translated as CASRSDNTGELFF.

This chain links TRBV7-9 with TRBJ2-3; 12 positions match TRBD2. The CDR3 is 15 residues long. The V gene's germline CDR1 is SEHNR and CDR2 FQNEAQ (reference sequence). V lost 6 bases and J lost 3; bases outside the gene matches: 4. CDR3 amino acids: CASSSTSGGTDTQYF. As DNA, the CDR3 is TGTGCCAGCAGTTCGACTAGCGGGGGAACAGATACGCAGTATTTT.

V gene TRBV7-2 combines with J gene TRBJ1-2; 8 nucleotides agree with TRBD1. Germline assignment: CDR1 SGHTA and CDR2 FQGNSA. The CDR3 consists of 12 residues. Trimming at V came to 3 bases and at J to 13 bases, leaving 7 bases not matched to a gene. The CDR3 here is CASSLTGVKLTF. As DNA, the CDR3 is TGTGCCAGCAGCTTGACAGGGGTGAAGCTCACCTTC.

V and J are TRBV14 and TRBJ2-4; 8 bases map to TRBD2. Germline CDR1 and CDR2: SGHDN and FVKESK. This CDR3 spans 17 amino acids. After removal of 0 bases from V and 6 bases from J, the junction contained 10 bases not matched to a gene. For the CDR3, the DNA is TGTGCCAGCAGCCAAGACTGGACGGGGGGGCGTCGAAACATTCAGTACTTC. Protein: CASSQDWTGGRRNIQYF.

The chain is built from TRBV4-2 and TRBJ2-3; the D gene is possibly TRBD2 (6 bases). Germline assignment: CDR1 LGHNA and CDR2 YNFKEQ. There are 17 residues in the CDR3. The ends were cut back, 3 bases at V and 4 bases at J, with 20 bases in the middle. CDR3: CASSQTTAGGGADTQYF. The CDR3 nucleotides are TGTGCCAGCAGCCAGACAACTGCCGGTGGAGGGGCAGATACGCAGTATTTT.

The chain uses TRBV4-3 and TRBJ1-4, with TRBD1 as a possible D gene (6 bases). This CDR3 comprises 14 residues. With 4 bases removed from V and 8 bases from J, the gap between germline ends came to 14 bases. The V gene's germline CDR1 is LGHNA and CDR2 YSLEER. CDR3 bases: TGCGCCAGCAGCCCCCGGGGGCAGAGGGAAAAACTGTTTTTT. Its translation: CASSPRGQREKLFF.

Here the CDR3 DNA reads TGTGCCAGCAGCCCGACCCGGGGAAACCAAGAGACCCAGTACTTC. Translation: CASSPTRGNQETQYF. This chain links TRBV7-6 with TRBJ2-5; weak D call: TRBD2 (5 bases). The germline CDR1 and CDR2 sequences are SGHVS and FNYEAQ. With 5 bases removed from V and 0 bases from J, the gap between germline ends came to 13 bases. CDR3 length equals 15 residues. The full variable domain, in which reference TRBV7-6 and TRBJ2-5 provide the parts outside the CDR3, is GAGVSQSPRYKVTKRGQDVALRCDPISGHVSLYWYRQALGQGPEFLTYFNYEAQQDKSGLPNDRFSAERPEGSISTLTIQRTEQRDSAMYRCASSPTRGNQETQYFGPGTRLLVL.

This chain joins TRBV7-2 and TRBJ2-3; no firm D call. Germline values: CDR1 SGHTA, CDR2 FQGNSA. CDR3 length: 13 amino acids. V was trimmed by 3 bases and J by 4 bases, leaving 8 bases between them. Here the CDR3 reads CASSFIGADTQYF. The CDR3 region has the DNA TGTGCCAGCAGCTTCATCGGCGCAGATACGCAGTATTTT.

This chain uses TRBV6-4 with TRBJ2-1; tentatively, D is TRBD1 or TRBD2 (7 bases each). This CDR3 comprises 15 residues. Germline assignment: CDR1 MRHNA and CDR2 SNTAGT. V was shortened by 5 bases and J by 4 bases, with 15 bases between the two germline ends. CDR3 residues: CASSPAGGAYNEQFF. In DNA, the CDR3 is TGTGCCAGCAGTCCCGCAGGGGGGGCATACAATGAGCAGTTCTTC.

This clone has a handful of counts. This chain joins TRBV30 and TRBJ1-6, with D unresolved. V lost 2 bases to trimming and J lost 10 bases, with 21 bases between them. The CDR3 consists of 16 residues. Germline V gives CDR1 GTSNPN, CDR2 SVGIG (reference sequence). The CDR3 sequence is CAWSNRRMLGFSPLHF. In nucleotides, the CDR3 is TGTGCCTGGAGTAATCGACGGATGCTCGGGTTCTCACCCCTCCACTTT.